The 27 T cell receptor beta chains reported below all come from one sample, sequenced in a study of blood T cell repertoires in COVID-19. Generated by immunoSEQ multiplex PCR, the TCRdb table keeps only in-frame clones and is missing some. The sample gives more than 15,000 clones, 85% to 90% of which show up once; approximately 5.2% is in the top ten. The source material was peripheral blood. The receptors derive from a human donor in a cohort sampled during active COVID-19.

This clone showed up just once. The chain uses TRBV10-1 and TRBJ1-2, with 11 bases aligning to TRBD1. This CDR3 has 14 amino acids. CDR1 and CDR2 from the germline V gene are WNHNN and SYGVQD (reference sequence). Trimming cost V 5 bases and J 8 bases; bases outside gene matches: 7. The CDR3 region has the DNA TGCGCCAGCAGTCCGGGACAGGGGGGCGGGGGCTACACCTTC. It yields the protein CASSPGQGGGGYTF.

This clone has just one count. The chain couples TRBV20-1 to TRBJ1-1; a possible D gene is TRBD1 (6 bases). This CDR3 comprises 11 residues. V shed 6 bases and J shed 12 bases, with 17 bases lying between them. Germline-derived CDR1 and CDR2 are DFQATT and SNEGSKA (reference sequence). The CDR3 DNA is TGCAGTGCCGCCCGTGCCACAGGGACTTTCTTT. Translating it yields CSAARATGTFF.

The genes are TRBV28 and TRBJ1-2; D possibly corresponds to TRBD1 (5 bases). CDR3 length equals 15 residues. V lost 6 bases to trimming and J lost 4 bases, with 18 bases between them. CDR1 is MDHEN and CDR2 is SYDVKM in the germline V gene. This CDR3 is CASSPPGVSVYGYTF. As DNA, the CDR3 is TGTGCCAGCAGCCCCCCGGGGGTGAGTGTCTATGGCTACACCTTC.

This chain links TRBV6-6 with TRBJ1-2; 10 bases match TRBD1. The germline V gene has CDR1 MNHNY and CDR2 SVGAGI (reference sequence). CDR3 size: 15 residues. The ends lost 10 bases at V and 5 bases at J; junction bases unmatched: 13. CDR3 sequence (DNA): TGTGCCACCCCAGTTGGGGACAGGGGAGGGTATGGCTACACCTTC. Protein sequence: CATPVGDRGGYGYTF.

This chain uses TRBV9 with TRBJ2-2; maybe TRBD1 (6 bases). Trimming removed 2 bases at V and 5 bases at J, with 13 bases between. The CDR3 length is 15 residues. The germline CDR1 and CDR2 sequences are SGDLS and YYNGEE. The CDR3: CASSVETGWTGELFF. DNA for the CDR3: TGTGCCAGCAGCGTTGAAACAGGGTGGACCGGGGAGCTGTTTTTT.

The rearrangement joins TRBV5-4 to TRBJ2-3; 8 bases fit TRBD2. The length of the CDR3 is 15 residues. In germline, CDR1 is SGHNT, CDR2 YYREEE (reference sequence). V was pared by 5 bases and J by 2 bases, with 7 bases of the junction left unmatched. DNA for the CDR3: TGTGCCAGCAGAACCGGACTAGCTGCCACAGATACGCAGTATTTT. Translation gives CASRTGLAATDTQYF.

In regard to this clone: At one end the junction does not follow the germline gene, possibly because of a read error. The chain is built from TRBV7-7 and TRBJ2-5; TRBD2 agrees at 8 bases. Germline V gene lookup returns CDR1 SSHAT and CDR2 FNYEAQ (reference sequence). The CDR3 runs 14 residues. CDR3 sequence: CASSLAGLQETQYF. DNA for the CDR3: TGTGCTAGCAGCTTAGCGGGACTGCAAGAGACCCAGTACTTC.

This sequence joins TRBV9 and TRBJ2-1, with unresolved D. The CDR3 has 15 amino acids. V lost 4 bases and J lost 0, with 11 bases in between. The germline gives CDR1 SGDLS, CDR2 YYNGEE. This chain's CDR3 is CASSPNSASYNEQFF. The CDR3 nucleotides read TGTGCCAGCAGCCCCAATAGTGCCTCCTACAATGAGCAGTTCTTC. Full variable domain (remainder filled in from reference TRBV9 and TRBJ2-1): DSGVTQTPKHLITATGQRVTLRCSPRSGDLSVYWYQQSLDQGLQFLIQYYNGEERAKGNILERFSAQQFPDLHSELNLSSLELGDSALYFCASSPNSASYNEQFFGPGTRLTVL.

The chain is built from TRBV7-9 and TRBJ2-1; 8 positions match TRBD1. The trim removed 2 bases at V and 6 bases at J, leaving 6 bases unmatched. The CDR3 sequence is 15 residues long. Germline loops: CDR1 SEHNR, CDR2 FQNEAQ (reference sequence). The CDR3: CASSLRDRSSNEQFF. The CDR3 DNA follows: TGTGCCAGCAGCTTAAGGGACAGGAGCTCCAATGAGCAGTTCTTC.

This chain uses TRBV28 with TRBJ2-3, with TRBD1 matching over 7 bases. CDR3 length: 15 amino acids. V was clipped by 1 base and J by 2 bases; unmatched bases: 3. Germline CDR1 and CDR2: MDHEN and SYDVKM. Written as DNA, the CDR3 is TGTGCCAGCAGTTTATTGACAGGGCTCACAGATACGCAGTATTTT. Translation gives CASSLLTGLTDTQYF.

The gene calls are TRBV28 and TRBJ2-7; the D gene is possibly TRBD1 (6 bases). The length of the CDR3 is 14 residues. V lost 4 bases and J 0 bases, leaving 10 bases between the germline ends. Germline V gene lookup returns CDR1 MDHEN and CDR2 SYDVKM. The CDR3 nucleotides are TGTGCCAGCAGTTCCTCGACAGGCTCCTACGAGCAGTACTTC. Protein product: CASSSSTGSYEQYF.

The chain links TRBV18 to TRBJ1-4; 7 bases fit TRBD1. CDR3 size: 14 residues. Unmatched junction bases numbered 9, after V lost 4 bases and J lost 10 bases. The V gene's germline CDR1 is KGHSH and CDR2 LQKENI. CDR3 nucleotide sequence: TGTGCCAGCTCACAAGAGACAGGGTTGGCAAAACTGTTTTTT. It specifies CASSQETGLAKLFF.

The V and J genes are TRBV5-1 and TRBJ2-2; TRBD2 matches 7 bases. Germline V gives CDR1 SGHRS, CDR2 YFSETQ. The junction had 4 bases not matched to a gene; V was cut back by 5 bases and J by 0 bases. This CDR3 is 15 amino acids long. The CDR3: CASRTSSANTGELFF. DNA of the CDR3: TGCGCCAGCAGGACTAGCAGCGCGAACACCGGGGAGCTGTTTTTT.

The chain recombines TRBV10-3 with TRBJ2-1; 11 bases align to TRBD2. The CDR3 is 14 amino acids. With V trimmed by 5 bases and J by 6 bases, 3 bases remained unmatched. CDR1 is ENHRY and CDR2 is SYGVKD in the germline V gene. The DNA of the CDR3 is TGTGCCATCAGTATTGGACTAGCGGGCAATGAGCAGTTCTTC. This sequence encodes CAISIGLAGNEQFF.

The DNA for the CDR3 is TGTGCCTGGAGTCGGGACAGAAATGAAAAACTGTTTTTT. Translation gives CAWSRDRNEKLFF. V usage is TRBV30 and J usage is TRBJ1-4; 7 bases map to TRBD1. The CDR3 consists of 13 residues. Germline V gene sequence: CDR1 GTSNPN, CDR2 SVGIG (reference sequence). V dropped 2 bases and J dropped 5; count of bases not matched to a gene: 2.

V and J are TRBV19 and TRBJ2-7, with 9 bases lining up with TRBD1. The CDR3 consists of 15 residues. CDR1 LNHDA and CDR2 SQIVND come from the germline V gene (reference sequence). V gave up 5 bases and J gave up 3 bases; unmatched junction bases: 8. CDR3 loop: CASSLGTGMVYEQYF. The CDR3 coding sequence is TGTGCCAGTAGTCTAGGGACAGGGATGGTCTACGAGCAGTACTTC.

The chain has TRBV11-2 and TRBJ2-3, with TRBD1 as a possible D gene (5 bases). The length of the CDR3 is 17 residues. V dropped 5 bases and J dropped 0 bases, with 18 bases sitting between them. The germline V gene encodes CDR1 SGHAT and CDR2 FQNNGV. The CDR3 bases are TGTGCCAGCAGCGGCGGCCCGGACATCCCCAGCACAGATACGCAGTATTTT. Translated: CASSGGPDIPSTDTQYF.

The V gene is TRBV5-1, the J gene TRBJ2-1, with D possibly matching TRBD2 (5 bases). The CDR3 sequence is 17 residues long. Germline V gene sequence: CDR1 SGHRS, CDR2 YFSETQ. The V gene lost 4 bases and the J gene lost 2 bases, with 19 bases spanning the gap. In DNA form, the CDR3 reads TGCGCCAGCAGCCCACCTCTAGCCGGTGGGGCCTACAATGAGCAGTTCTTC. Its translation: CASSPPLAGGAYNEQFF.

The V and J genes are TRBV19 and TRBJ2-1; D is unresolved. The germline V gene encodes CDR1 LNHDA and CDR2 SQIVND (reference sequence). V was trimmed by 5 bases and J by 0 bases, leaving 14 bases between them. The CDR3 has 16 residues. The CDR3 loop is CASSELLLSSYNEQFF. As DNA, the CDR3 is TGTGCCAGTAGTGAGCTACTTTTGAGCTCCTACAATGAGCAGTTCTTC.

This clone came up a few times. For the CDR3, the DNA is TGTGCCACCAGTGTCCCGGGACAGGGATTTCATGGCTACACCTTC. This translates into CATSVPGQGFHGYTF. This rearrangement joins TRBV24-1 to TRBJ1-2; 9 bases fit TRBD1. The CDR3 extends over 15 amino acids. Germline V lookup: CDR1 KGHDR, CDR2 SFDVKD. V shed 5 bases and J 6 bases; nucleotides not matched to a gene: 9.

This chain uses TRBV11-3 with TRBJ2-1, with 16 bases fitting TRBD2. The CDR3 extends over 15 amino acids. V shed 5 bases and J 12 bases; nucleotides not matched to a gene: 7. The germline V gene encodes CDR1 SGHNT and CDR2 YENEEA. The CDR3 reads CASSAGTSGRGGQFF. As DNA, the CDR3 is TGTGCCAGCAGCGCGGGGACTAGCGGGAGGGGTGGGCAGTTCTTC.

The chain links TRBV11-2 to TRBJ2-1, with 8 nucleotides matching TRBD1. The junction had 6 bases not matched to a gene; V was cut back by 0 bases and J by 8 bases. From germline, CDR1 is SGHAT and CDR2 FQNNGV. The length of the CDR3 is 15 residues. CDR3 DNA sequence: TGTGCCAGCAGCTTAGAAGGCAGGGGGCGGGATGAGCAGTTCTTC. This codes for CASSLEGRGRDEQFF.

This sequence joins TRBV19 and TRBJ2-7; 8 bases are a match to TRBD1. The CDR3 is made up of 17 amino acids. The V and J ends lost 0 bases and 2 bases, in that order; junction bases with no gene match: 9. The V gene's germline CDR1 is LNHDA and CDR2 SQIVND (reference sequence). CDR3 in amino acids: CASSIDIRDRSTYEQYF. Written as DNA, the CDR3 is TGTGCCAGTAGTATAGACATCCGGGACAGGTCTACCTACGAGCAGTACTTC. Variable domain in full (rest from reference TRBV19 and TRBJ2-7): DGGITQSPKYLFRKEGQNVTLSCEQNLNHDAMYWYRQDPGQGLRLIYYSQIVNDFQKGDIAEGYSVSREKKESFPLTVTSAQKNPTAFYLCASSIDIRDRSTYEQYFGPGTRLTVT.

The V call is TRBV7-9, the J call TRBJ2-3; 8 nucleotides line up with TRBD2. This CDR3 region has 15 residues. Germline V lookup: CDR1 SEHNR, CDR2 FQNEAQ (reference sequence). Germline trimming cut 1 base from V and 5 bases from J; bases unmatched to any gene: 5. The CDR3 loop is CASSLVAGGGDTQYF. The CDR3 coding sequence is TGTGCCAGCAGCTTAGTGGCGGGAGGAGGAGATACGCAGTATTTT.

The chain carries TRBV27 and TRBJ1-2, with a weak D call TRBD1 (5 bases). The CDR3 has 16 amino acids. Germline V gene lookup returns CDR1 MNHEY and CDR2 SMNVEV (reference sequence). Trimming cost V 2 bases and J 5 bases, with 18 bases left between them. The CDR3, as DNA: TGTGCCAGCAGTTTAACCCTAAAACGGGGGATTTATGGCTACACCTTC. Its protein is CASSLTLKRGIYGYTF.

This clone came up once. The chain employs TRBV7-9 and TRBJ2-7; 16 bases line up with TRBD2. This CDR3 has 16 amino acids. V shed 4 bases and J 5 bases; nucleotides not matched to a gene: 5. Germline-derived CDR1 and CDR2 are SEHNR and FQNEAQ (reference sequence). CDR3 DNA sequence: TGTGCCAGCAGCTCCGGGACTAGCGGGAGGGCCGACGAGCAGTACTTC. Translating it yields CASSSGTSGRADEQYF.

The chain has TRBV5-5 and TRBJ1-1; D might be TRBD1 (5 bases). Germline V lookup: CDR1 SGHKS, CDR2 YYEKEE (reference sequence). V lost 0 bases, J lost 4 bases, and 10 bases lay in between. The CDR3 sequence is 14 residues long. The CDR3, as DNA: TGTGCCAGCAGCTTGGATTGGGGCCGCACTGAAGCTTTCTTT. Its translation is CASSLDWGRTEAFF. Complete variable domain (other parts from reference TRBV5-5 and TRBJ1-1): DAGVTQSPTHLIKTRGQQVTLRCSPISGHKSVSWYQQVLGQGPQFIFQYYEKEERGRGNFPDRFSARQFPNYSSELNVNALLLGDSALYLCASSLDWGRTEAFFGQGTRLTVV.